These 3 T cell receptor beta chains share one sample of origin, sequenced in a study of CD8 T cells in Susac syndrome (dated by TCRdb to the late 2010s). The method was the immunoSEQ multiplex PCR assay. RNA was extracted using the RNeasy kit, and roughly 0.5 to 1 ug of the RNA was reverse transcribed with random hexamers. TCRdb ran its own pipeline on the public reads, namely fastp trimming at Q25 and MiXCR clone calling, and kept in-frame beta chains. For every CDR3 protein sequence, its rows merge into one entry that carries the most common genes and DNA. Recorded for this sample are some 120,000 distinct CDR3 sequences; around 94% of them occurred a single time. The leading ten clones occupy approximately 0.22% of the sample. Sequencing was done on a sample of CD8+ T cells from PBMCs. The receptors stem from a human donor with Susac syndrome.

The chain uses TRBV7-2 and TRBJ2-1; TRBD2 aligns across 11 bases. The CDR3 runs 15 residues. V trimming: 4 bases; J trimming: 8 bases; junction bases outside the gene matches: 7. In germline, CDR1 is SGHTA, CDR2 FQGNSA. The CDR3 DNA sequence: TGTGCCAGCAGCTCCCCGCGGACTAGCGGGTATGAGCAGTTCTTC. Protein sequence: CASSSPRTSGYEQFF.

The V gene is TRBV18, the J gene TRBJ2-1; unclear D gene. CDR1 is KGHSH, CDR2 LQKENI, per germline. Trimming removed 2 bases from V and 8 bases from J, with 19 bases in between. The CDR3 is 16 residues long. CDR3 coding DNA: TGTGCCAGCTCACCAATGGCGGCTGTCCGCTTTCATGAGCAGTTCTTC. Amino acid sequence: CASSPMAAVRFHEQFF. Full variable domain (missing parts from reference TRBV18 and TRBJ2-1): NAGVMQNPRHLVRRRGQEARLRCSPMKGHSHVYWYRQLPEEGLKFMVYLQKENIIDESGMPKERFSAEFPKEGPSILRIQQVVRGDSAAYFCASSPMAAVRFHEQFFGPGTRLTVL.

Only one count was recorded for this clonotype. The J gene is TRBJ1-1, the V gene TRBV20-1, with TRBD1 matching 7 bases. Losses at the gene ends were 5 bases for V and 8 bases for J; bases not matched to a gene: 5. This CDR3 contains 11 residues. From germline, CDR1 is DFQATT and CDR2 SNEGSKA (reference sequence). The CDR3 reads CSARQGYEAFF. CDR3 in DNA: TGCAGTGCTCGACAGGGATACGAAGCTTTCTTT.